These T cell receptor beta chains were read from a single sample in a study of Graves' ophthalmopathy and Graves' hyperthyroidism. TCRdb called the multiplex PCR reads again in MiXCR, with one record for every CDR3 protein. The sample comprises 400,000 to 450,000 distinct CDR3 sequences, roughly 20% of which are singletons, and more than 2.5% rests with the top ten. The sequenced sample consisted of peripheral blood. These receptors all stem from a woman between 18 and 29 years old with stable Graves' hyperthyroidism. Both conserved end residues are part of each CDR3. D genes are given only for firm matches.

TRBV20-1 . CSASFPGKAYEQYF
TRBV18 . CASSPRGGGYEQYF
TRBV4-1 TRBD1 CASSHQGGPNYGYTF
TRBV11-2 . CASSLWGTYEQYF
TRBV4-3 . CASSQDRAGSGNTIYF
TRBV5-1 . CASSLVGQASSYNSPLHF
TRBV28 . CASSEPGGSKNIQYF
TRBV6-5 TRBD2 CASSSTSGRMETQYF
TRBV6-1 TRBD1 CASRLGQAPGELFF
TRBV11-2 . CASSLENPGELFF
TRBV9 TRBD1 CASSRLDRVHEQYF
TRBV7-8 . CASSFHSGIGETQYF
TRBV12-3/TRBV12-4 . CASRLGTQETQYF
TRBV6-2/TRBV6-3 . CATPGGVVQGCNQPQHF